This entry is about one T cell receptor (beta chain). Which antigen it targets is not known. Per-nucleotide qualities are absent, and no much larger clonotype sits a single base away. This sample was taken from a study of vaccination and CD4 T cells after COVID-19 (dated by TCRdb to between 2021 and 2024). In terms of the full investigation: The convalescent cohort included six males and four females, with two Hispanic individuals, seven Caucasians, two Asians and one multiracial person. Each participant got two doses of either the Pfizer-BioNTech BNT162b2 vaccine (n=8) or the Moderna mRNA-1273 vaccine (n=2). Post-COVID blood samples from convalescent patients were collected a median of 101 days after diagnosis, with a range of 35 to 161 days. The time from the second vaccine dose to post-vaccine blood sampling had a median of around 72 days and ranged from roughly 13 to 241 days. Overlapping spike peptide pools from SARS-CoV-2 and from the common cold coronaviruses HCoV-NL63, HCoV-OC43 and HCoV-229E were used as culture stimuli. As controls, cultures received a CEFX viral epitope pool (the positive control), an HIV-1 Nef peptide pool (the negative control), or no peptide at all. In approximately ten COVID-19 convalescent patients and 4 infection-naive healthy vaccine recipients, the spike-specific CD4+ TCR repertoire before mRNA vaccination was compared with the repertoire after mRNA vaccination. Paper-wide results and their limitations: An increase in the median number of SARS-CoV-2-reactive clonotypes from 20 to 25 after infection to roughly 36 after vaccination was observed, but the change was not found to be significant. The study included relatively few convalescent patients and did not analyze early timepoints after natural infection. In convalescent patients, nearly all vaccine-specific clones (304 of 307) were found to be mono-reactive for SARS-CoV-2 spike rather than cross-reactive with common cold coronaviruses. Among the post-vaccine SARS-CoV-2-reactive clones in convalescent patients, a median around 90% showed up only after vaccination, which suggests vaccine-specific priming.

The V end loses 0 bases and the J end loses 1 base, and a stretch of 11 bases separates them. The CDR3, from cysteine to phenylalanine, totals 16 residues. The DNA shown is the 48-base CDR3, in frame from base 1. CDR1 KGHDR and CDR2 SFDVKD were looked up in the germline V gene. The protocol used for the library was PCR. DNA from cultured CD4+ T cells underwent TCR sequencing with the Oncomine TCR Beta short-read assay at the Johns Hopkins FTIC core. The QIAamp micro DNA kit was used to extract genomic DNA from the cultured CD4+ T cells. Oncomine TCR Beta libraries from cultured CD4+ T cells were pooled using unique dual indexes and sequenced on an Illumina iSeq 100. As for the original processing: Non-productive sequences were filtered out, and CDR3s that did not start with C, did not end with F or W, or were shorter than 7 amino acids were discarded. The MANAFEST web application was used to identify antigen-specific clonotypes by comparing peptide-stimulated wells against reference wells and other culture wells. Positive clones required FDR below 0.05, an odds ratio above 5, and productive frequency above 0.1% in at least two of three replicate wells. A clonotype was classed as cross-reactive if the clonotype showed significant expansion both in SARS-CoV-2 spike wells and in at least one common cold coronavirus spike condition. Levenshtein distances (stringdist) and unrooted phylogenetic trees (ape) in R version 3.6.1 were used to assess CDR3 homology. TCRdb trimmed the raw reads at Q25, called clones with MiXCR and kept productive beta chains. CDR3 protein sequences are deduplicated, and each keeps its most common genes and DNA. The V and J calls shown here were made by TCRdb, not taken from the authors' results. A total of under 30,000 distinct CDR3 sequences appear in this sample, more than 40% of them only once. The ten largest clones add up to approximately 19% of the sample.

According to the study, the label for this sample's treatment or condition signals: approximately 11-day PBMC culture with coronavirus spike peptide pools or control peptides (ViraFEST assay). The ViraFEST assay was used in the study, in which antigen-specific T cells were expanded with peptide pools and expanded clonotypes were subsequently identified by TCR sequencing. Negative nucleocapsid antibody tests before and after vaccination confirmed that the healthy vaccine recipients had no prior SARS-CoV-2 infection. Fewer than 2.5 million PBMCs per well were cultured in IMDM with roughly 5.5% human AB serum and 8.5 to 10 IU/ml IL-2, plus 10 ug/ml peptide pools. On days 3 and 7, half of the culture medium was replaced with fresh IL-2-containing medium. Once the cells had been in culture for roughly 11 days, the EasySep CD4+ T cell isolation kit was used to isolate CD4+ T cells by negative selection. Ficoll-Paque Plus gradient centrifugation was used to isolate PBMCs from whole blood, and the isolated PBMCs were then either used fresh or cryopreserved at -140C. In general, triplicate wells were set up for every culture condition.

This sample comprised CD4+ T cells from blood, cultured in vitro, obtained before SARS-CoV-2 vaccination. This TCR came from a human donor who received a COVID-19 vaccine. The sequence links TRBV24-1 to TRBJ2-5; the D gene could be TRBD1 or TRBD2, each one agreeing over 5 bases. The CDR3 amino acid sequence is: CATSDLSGTGQETQYF. The DNA sequence is given as TGTGCCACCAGTGATTTGTCCGGGACCGGCCAAGAGACCCAGTACTTC.